These 25 T cell receptor beta chains were sequenced from one sample in a study of siplizumab effects on memory and regulatory T cells. TCRdb keeps only in-frame clones here, not all; method: immunoSEQ multiplex PCR. The table lists 90,000 to 150,000 clones, roughly 95% of them singletons. Sequencing input: non-Treg CD4+ T cells sorted from blood. These receptors came from a human donor in good health.

The V gene is TRBV15, the J gene TRBJ1-4; D call uncertain. Germline values: CDR1 LNHNV, CDR2 YYDKDF (reference sequence). Trimming removed 1 base from V and 0 bases from J, with 6 bases in between. The CDR3 is made up of 15 amino acids. The CDR3 DNA sequence: TGTGCCACCAGCAGAGGGGAGGCAACTAATGAAAAACTGTTTTTT. Its protein is CATSRGEATNEKLFF.

This clone is a singleton in its sample. J is TRBJ2-1 and V is TRBV6-6, with D perhaps matching TRBD1 (5 bases). Germline V gene lookup returns CDR1 MNHNY and CDR2 SVGAGI (reference sequence). CDR3 length equals 14 residues. Trimming pared 5 bases from V and 4 bases from J, leaving 12 bases between. CDR3 amino acids: CASSRQILYNEQFF. As DNA, the CDR3 is TGTGCCAGCAGTAGACAGATTCTTTACAATGAGCAGTTCTTC.

The CDR3 region is CASTFNYPDTQYF. The CDR3 DNA sequence: TGTGCCAGCACCTTCAACTACCCCGATACGCAGTATTTT. V usage is TRBV11-2 and J usage is TRBJ2-3; D gene unclear. The CDR3 sequence is 13 residues long. Germline assignment: CDR1 SGHAT and CDR2 FQNNGV. V lost 7 bases to trimming and J lost 6 bases, with 14 bases between them.

The chain is built from TRBV6-5 and TRBJ1-6, with 8 bases identical to TRBD1. This CDR3 spans 13 amino acids. V gave up 8 bases and J gave up 9 bases; unmatched junction bases: 6. The germline gives CDR1 MNHEY, CDR2 SVGAGI. The CDR3 DNA reads TGTGCCAGCTGGGGCAGGGGGCCTTCACCCCTCCACTTT. It is translated as CASWGRGPSPLHF.

The chain combines TRBV6-4 with TRBJ2-2; 8 nucleotides align to TRBD1. V was pared by 6 bases and J by 4 bases, with 4 bases of the junction left unmatched. This CDR3 is built from 14 residues. Looked up from germline, CDR1 is MRHNA and CDR2 is SNTAGT. CDR3 bases: TGTGCCAGCAGGGGACAGGTTGGCACCGGGGAGCTGTTTTTT. It specifies CASRGQVGTGELFF.

The chain employs TRBV7-3 and TRBJ2-1, with TRBD2 matching 7 bases. The CDR3 contains 17 residues. Germline CDR1 reads SGHTA; CDR2 reads FQGTGA. Trimming cost V 5 bases and J 8 bases; bases outside gene matches: 18. The CDR3 DNA follows: TGTGCCAGCAGCCTGTCCCTAGGGTCCGGGAGGCCCCATGAGCAGTTCTTC. Amino acids: CASSLSLGSGRPHEQFF.

The chain joins TRBV5-4 to TRBJ2-1, with D perhaps given as TRBD1 or TRBD2 (5 bases each). This CDR3 is 14 amino acids long. Trimming removed 1 base from V and 6 bases from J, with 11 bases in between. Germline lookup yields CDR1 SGHNT and CDR2 YYREEE (reference sequence). In DNA, the CDR3 is TGTGCCAGCAGCTTGCCTCTAGGGACCAATGAGCAGTTCTTC. Its translation is CASSLPLGTNEQFF.

The V call is TRBV7-3, the J call TRBJ2-2; D call uncertain. The CDR3 has 16 amino acids. Trimming took 1 base from V and 0 from J, leaving 9 bases between them. The germline gives CDR1 SGHTA, CDR2 FQGTGA. The CDR3 spells CASSLISLPNTGELFF. CDR3 nucleotide sequence: TGTGCCAGCAGCTTAATAAGCCTACCGAACACCGGGGAGCTGTTTTTT.

The V gene is TRBV6-1, the J gene TRBJ1-2; D gene ambiguous. Germline CDR1 is MNHNS and CDR2 is SASEGT. The CDR3 spans 13 residues. V shed 2 bases and J shed 0 bases, with 4 bases lying between them. CDR3 region: CASSEFANYGYTF. The CDR3 region has the DNA TGTGCCAGCAGTGAATTTGCTAACTATGGCTACACCTTC.

The V call is TRBV28, the J call TRBJ2-7; tentatively, D is TRBD1 or TRBD2 (5 bases each). This CDR3 comprises 15 residues. The V gene's germline CDR1 is MDHEN and CDR2 SYDVKM. V gave up 4 bases and J gave up 1 base, with 14 bases separating them. CDR3 residues: CASSSGTPASYEQYF. In DNA form, the CDR3 reads TGTGCCAGCAGTTCAGGGACCCCCGCTTCCTACGAGCAGTACTTC.

The J gene is TRBJ2-2, the V gene TRBV6-4; D possibly corresponds to TRBD1 (5 bases). Germline loops: CDR1 MRHNA, CDR2 SNTAGT. This CDR3 contains 16 residues. The V end was cut by 2 bases, the J end by 12 bases, with 22 bases between. In nucleotides, the CDR3 is TGTGCCAGCAGTGACCCCACCACCTCGGGCCCAGGGAAGCTGTTTTTT. Residues: CASSDPTTSGPGKLFF.

This clone was seen just once. The chain has TRBV5-1 and TRBJ1-3, with D unclear. The CDR3 runs 15 residues. The V and J ends lost 2 bases and 1 base respectively, with 10 bases between them. Germline lookup yields CDR1 SGHRS and CDR2 YFSETQ. CDR3 sequence: CASSFGRLSGNTIYF. The CDR3, as DNA: TGCGCCAGCAGCTTCGGCCGTTTATCTGGAAACACCATATATTTT. Variable domain in full (rest from reference TRBV5-1 and TRBJ1-3): KAGVTQTPRYLIKTRGQQVTLSCSPISGHRSVSWYQQTPGQGLQFLFEYFSETQRNKGNFPGRFSGRQFSNSRSEMNVSTLELGDSALYLCASSFGRLSGNTIYFGEGSWLTVV.

The J gene is TRBJ2-1, the V gene TRBV29-1; D perhaps matches TRBD2 (5 bases). The CDR3 sequence is 16 residues long. Deletions cut 0 bases from V and 4 bases from J, with 16 bases between. Per the germline V gene, CDR1 is SQVTM and CDR2 is ANQGSEA. As DNA, the CDR3 is TGCAGCGTTGAAGACCAACTAGTTCCCCCGTACAATGAGCAGTTCTTC. Its translation: CSVEDQLVPPYNEQFF.

This clone was observed once. The J gene is TRBJ2-3, the V gene TRBV28, with 7 nucleotides matching TRBD1. In germline, CDR1 is MDHEN, CDR2 SYDVKM. Trimming took 7 bases from V and 5 from J; bases not matched to a gene: 21. The CDR3 sequence is 18 residues long. This CDR3 is CASTVRLGGADLEDTQYF. CDR3 coding DNA: TGTGCCAGCACCGTGAGGTTAGGGGGCGCGGATTTGGAAGATACGCAGTATTTT.

V and J are TRBV7-2 and TRBJ1-1; D might be TRBD1 (5 bases). Germline V gives CDR1 SGHTA, CDR2 FQGNSA. The CDR3 spans 13 residues. The ends were cut back, 6 bases at V and 1 base at J, with 9 bases in the middle. The CDR3 is CASSSDRNTEAFF. CDR3 nucleotides: TGTGCCAGCAGTTCCGACAGGAACACTGAAGCTTTCTTT.

The V gene is TRBV6-5, the J gene TRBJ1-1; unclear D gene. This CDR3 is 11 amino acids long. V was pared by 6 bases and J by 1 base, with 3 bases between. CDR1 and CDR2 (germline): MNHEY, SVGAGI. DNA of the CDR3: TGTGCCAGCAGGGAGAACACTGAAGCTTTCTTT. Translated: CASRENTEAFF.

J is TRBJ1-4 and V is TRBV10-3; 9 bases are shared with TRBD1. CDR3 length: 16 amino acids. V lost 2 bases, J lost 8 bases, and 9 bases stayed unmatched. Germline-derived CDR1 and CDR2 are ENHRY and SYGVKD. The CDR3 DNA reads as TGTGCCATCAGTGAGAACTTAGGGACAGGGCAAGAAAAACTGTTTTTT. Protein: CAISENLGTGQEKLFF.

V and J are TRBV27 and TRBJ1-2; weak D call: TRBD1 (6 bases). CDR1 and CDR2 from the germline V gene are MNHEY and SMNVEV (reference sequence). The CDR3 has 13 residues. The germline V and J ends were trimmed by 6 bases and 4 bases, with 12 bases remaining between them. The CDR3 sequence: CASRMGQSYGYTF. The CDR3 bases are TGTGCCAGCAGGATGGGACAAAGCTATGGCTACACCTTC.

The chain employs TRBV7-3 and TRBJ2-1; D might be TRBD2 (5 bases). Germline V gene sequence: CDR1 SGHTA, CDR2 FQGTGA. Trimming took off 2 bases at V and 3 bases at J, with 17 bases between the two ends. This CDR3 is built from 17 residues. The CDR3 sequence: CASSLVGGPVVYNEQFF. CDR3 nucleotide sequence: TGTGCCAGCAGCTTAGTCGGCGGGCCCGTCGTCTACAATGAGCAGTTCTTC.

The chain carries TRBV7-2 and TRBJ2-5, with D possibly being TRBD1 (5 bases). V lost 3 bases to trimming and J lost 5 bases, with 13 bases between them. The CDR3 is 14 residues long. Germline assignment: CDR1 SGHTA and CDR2 FQGNSA. CDR3 sequence reads: CASSFLGRAETQYF. Written as DNA, the CDR3 is TGTGCCAGCAGCTTTTTGGGCAGGGCGGAGACCCAGTACTTC.

This chain connects TRBV29-1 to TRBJ2-2, with TRBD1 identical over 11 bases. Germline V gene lookup returns CDR1 SQVTM and CDR2 ANQGSEA. Unmatched junction bases numbered 15, after V lost 7 bases and J lost 5 bases. The CDR3 has 17 amino acids. CDR3 in amino acids: CSGKSPGQGVGTGELFF. CDR3 DNA: TGCAGCGGGAAATCTCCGGGACAGGGGGTTGGAACCGGGGAGCTGTTTTTT.

This clone was observed a handful of times. The chain carries TRBV7-2 and TRBJ1-1; D may be TRBD1 (5 bases). This CDR3 is built from 14 residues. The germline V and J ends were trimmed by 1 base and 4 bases, with 10 bases remaining between them. Germline lookup yields CDR1 SGHTA and CDR2 FQGNSA. The CDR3 sequence: CASSLGGVSTEAFF. The CDR3 nucleotides read TGTGCCAGCAGCTTAGGAGGGGTCTCCACTGAAGCTTTCTTT.

The J gene is TRBJ1-2, the V gene TRBV5-1; TRBD1 agrees at 8 bases. Germline V lookup: CDR1 SGHRS, CDR2 YFSETQ. This CDR3 has 14 residues. V was clipped by 4 bases and J by 4 bases; unmatched bases: 6. The CDR3 nucleotides read TGCGCCAGCAGCCCGACAGGGGTAGGCTATGGCTACACCTTC. Translation: CASSPTGVGYGYTF.

CDR3 nucleotide sequence: TGTGCCAGCAGCGAACAAGAGACCCAGTACTTC. Its translation is CASSEQETQYF. The rearrangement uses TRBV2 and TRBJ2-5, with D unclear. Trimming pared 6 bases from V and 2 bases from J, leaving 4 bases between. CDR1 SNHLY and CDR2 FYNNEI come from the germline V gene. The CDR3 covers 11 residues.

The rearrangement links TRBV4-1 to TRBJ1-4; the D is unclear. Germline assignment: CDR1 MGHRA and CDR2 YSYEKL. This CDR3 is 16 amino acids long. Trimming removed 4 bases from V and 0 bases from J, with 12 bases in between. CDR3 in amino acids: CASSRSNPATNEKLFF. The CDR3 bases are TGCGCCAGCAGCCGGAGCAATCCTGCAACTAATGAAAAACTGTTTTTT.